Shown below are 23 T cell receptor beta chains from a single sample sequenced in a study of T cell responses to AZD1222 COVID-19 vaccine. Libraries were prepared by immunoSEQ multiplex PCR; TCRdb keeps only in-frame clonotypes and omits some of them. The data contain roughly 97,000 clones, more than 70% of them singletons. Here the sequenced sample was peripheral blood, taken on day 0 of AZD1222 vaccination. The receptor set was obtained from an adult in good health.

The V and J genes are TRBV11-3 and TRBJ1-1; a possible D gene is TRBD1 (5 bases). This CDR3 comprises 14 residues. V lost 1 base and J 6 bases, leaving 12 bases between the germline ends. Germline V gene data show CDR1 as SGHNT and CDR2 as YENEEA. CDR3 region: CASSLGRRGSEAFF. The CDR3 nucleotides read TGTGCCAGCAGCTTAGGTAGGAGGGGCTCTGAAGCTTTCTTT.

V is TRBV27 and J is TRBJ2-6; D remains ambiguous. CDR1 is MNHEY, CDR2 SMNVEV, per germline (reference sequence). The CDR3 totals 14 residues. V gave up 7 bases and J gave up 0 bases, with 7 bases separating them. The CDR3 loop reads CASTFRSGANVLTF. For the CDR3, the DNA is TGTGCCAGCACCTTCCGCTCTGGGGCCAACGTCCTGACTTTC.

This clone occurred once. This chain links TRBV3-1 (or the pseudogene TRBV3-2) with TRBJ1-5; D ambiguous. Deletions cut 3 bases from V and 4 bases from J, with 13 bases between. CDR3 length equals 15 residues. CDR1 and CDR2 (germline): LGHDT, YNNKEL (reference sequence). CDR3 protein: CASSHTLGRNQPQHF. In DNA, the CDR3 is TGTGCCAGCAGCCATACCTTGGGGAGGAATCAGCCCCAGCATTTT.

This clone appeared a single time. The CDR3, as DNA: TGTGCCAGCATCCAAAGGGACAGGGGACAGAACACTGAAGCTTTCTTT. Translation gives CASIQRDRGQNTEAFF. V is TRBV27 and J is TRBJ1-1; 10 bases match TRBD1. Trimming cost V 7 bases and J 1 base; bases outside gene matches: 9. From germline, CDR1 is MNHEY and CDR2 SMNVEV (reference sequence). This CDR3 spans 16 amino acids.

The chain carries TRBV5-1 and TRBJ1-1; D gene ambiguous. The CDR3 runs to 13 residues. Germline CDR1 is SGHRS and CDR2 is YFSETQ. V was trimmed by 3 bases and J by 3 bases, leaving 9 bases between them. The DNA for the CDR3 is TGCGCCAGCAGCTGGATGTCTCACACTGAAGCTTTCTTT. Residues: CASSWMSHTEAFF. Drawing the rest from reference TRBV5-1 and TRBJ1-1, the complete variable domain is KAGVTQTPRYLIKTRGQQVTLSCSPISGHRSVSWYQQTPGQGLQFLFEYFSETQRNKGNFPGRFSGRQFSNSRSEMNVSTLELGDSALYLCASSWMSHTEAFFGQGTRLTVV.

CDR3 DNA sequence: TGTGCCAGCAGTGCCCGAGCGGGGGCATCCCCGAATGGCTACACCTTC. Its protein product is CASSARAGASPNGYTF. The J gene is TRBJ1-2, the V gene TRBV27; D possibly corresponds to TRBD1 (6 bases). Germline values: CDR1 MNHEY, CDR2 SMNVEV (reference sequence). Deletions cut 5 bases from V and 6 bases from J, with 22 bases between. This CDR3 has 16 amino acids.

V is TRBV9 and J is TRBJ1-2; 10 nucleotides agree with TRBD1. The J segment lost 6 bases and the V segment lost 4 bases, leaving 9 bases of the junction unmatched. Germline V gene sequence: CDR1 SGDLS, CDR2 YYNGEE. The CDR3 has 15 residues. CDR3 in amino acids: CASSPHVGQGDGYTF. DNA of the CDR3: TGTGCCAGCAGCCCCCATGTAGGACAGGGGGATGGCTACACCTTC.

This chain connects TRBV5-1 to TRBJ1-2, with 7 bases identical to TRBD1. CDR1 is SGHRS and CDR2 is YFSETQ in the germline V gene. The CDR3 sequence is 13 residues long. V gave up 2 bases and J gave up 6 bases; unmatched junction bases: 4. CDR3 nucleotide sequence: TGCGCCAGCAGCTTCCAGGGGGTCGATGGCTACACCTTC. Protein sequence: CASSFQGVDGYTF. Full variable domain (rest looked up from reference TRBV5-1 and TRBJ1-2): KAGVTQTPRYLIKTRGQQVTLSCSPISGHRSVSWYQQTPGQGLQFLFEYFSETQRNKGNFPGRFSGRQFSNSRSEMNVSTLELGDSALYLCASSFQGVDGYTFGSGTRLTVV.

The chain links TRBV2 to TRBJ1-1; 10 bases match TRBD1. J gave up 7 bases and V 5 bases, and 7 bases lay outside the gene matches. The CDR3 has 14 amino acids. The germline CDR1 and CDR2 sequences are SNHLY and FYNNEI. The CDR3 sequence is CASSIRQGASEAFF. DNA of the CDR3: TGTGCCAGCAGTATCCGACAGGGGGCGAGTGAAGCTTTCTTT.

This chain joins TRBV7-9 and TRBJ1-1; D unresolved. The CDR3 covers 14 residues. Looked up from germline, CDR1 is SEHNR and CDR2 is FQNEAQ (reference sequence). Trimming removed 4 bases from V and 4 bases from J, with 13 bases in between. The CDR3 DNA is TGTGCCAGCAGCTCTGGAGCATTATCCACTGAAGCTTTCTTT. Amino acids: CASSSGALSTEAFF.

The chain uses TRBV6-2 or TRBV6-3 and TRBJ1-2; D is possibly TRBD1 (5 bases). Looked up from germline, CDR1 is MNHEY and CDR2 is SVGEGT. The CDR3 sequence is 14 residues long. V lost 2 bases to trimming and J lost 8 bases, with 15 bases between them. Here the CDR3 DNA reads TGTGCCAGCAGTTACCGGGACGGCAAGCGAGGCTACACCTTC. It encodes CASSYRDGKRGYTF.

V gene TRBV11-3 combines with J gene TRBJ1-6, with 7 nucleotides matching TRBD1. The junction had 8 bases not matched to a gene; V was cut back by 4 bases and J by 8 bases. The CDR3 consists of 15 residues. Germline values: CDR1 SGHNT, CDR2 YENEEA. The CDR3 nucleotides are TGTGCCAGCAGCTCCGGGACAGCTAAGCATTCACCCCTCCACTTT. It specifies CASSSGTAKHSPLHF.

This clone was recorded once. The chain combines TRBV5-1 with TRBJ1-1, with D hard to call. V lost 5 bases and J lost 3, with 11 bases in between. The CDR3 extends over 13 amino acids. Germline lookup yields CDR1 SGHRS and CDR2 YFSETQ. The CDR3: CASREGGYTEAFF. The CDR3 DNA is TGCGCCAGCAGAGAGGGAGGGTACACTGAAGCTTTCTTT.

V and J are TRBV6-5 and TRBJ2-3; D unresolved. CDR1 is MNHEY and CDR2 is SVGAGI in the germline V gene. The V end lost 5 bases, the J end lost 0 bases, and 9 bases lay between the germline ends. This CDR3 region has 14 residues. The CDR3 sequence is CASSLRTSTDTQYF. CDR3 sequence (DNA): TGTGCCAGCAGTCTCCGGACCAGCACAGATACGCAGTATTTT.

This clone was seen only a few times. This chain joins TRBV5-1 and TRBJ2-7; 9 nucleotides line up with TRBD1. Looked up from germline, CDR1 is SGHRS and CDR2 is YFSETQ. V lost 4 bases and J lost 4; bases outside the gene matches: 9. The CDR3 is made up of 15 amino acids. The CDR3, as DNA: TGCGCCAGCAGCGCCCAACACAGGGGGCATTACGAGCAGTACTTC. Protein: CASSAQHRGHYEQYF.

The chain is built from TRBV27 and TRBJ2-7, with D perhaps assigned TRBD1 or TRBD2 (6 bases each). The V gene's germline CDR1 is MNHEY and CDR2 SMNVEV (reference sequence). CDR3 length: 15 amino acids. V shed 2 bases and J shed 0 bases, with 11 bases lying between them. The CDR3, as DNA: TGTGCCAGCAGTTTAGGGGGGCGGACCTCCTACGAGCAGTACTTC. Its translation: CASSLGGRTSYEQYF.

The chain employs TRBV30 and TRBJ2-7; D possibly corresponds to TRBD2 (7 bases). CDR1 GTSNPN and CDR2 SVGIG come from the germline V gene (reference sequence). V was clipped by 4 bases and J by 5 bases, with 15 bases between them. CDR3 size: 13 residues. The CDR3 is CAWMWGGGNEQYF. DNA of the CDR3: TGTGCCTGGATGTGGGGGGGCGGGAACGAGCAGTACTTC.

The rearrangement uses TRBV6-8 and TRBJ1-1; 11 positions match TRBD1. CDR1 and CDR2 (germline): MNHGY, SAAAGT. CDR3 size: 15 residues. V lost 6 bases, J lost 6 bases, and 9 bases stayed unmatched. The CDR3 DNA follows: TGTGCCAGCAGGGACACGGGACAGGGGGTTTCTGAAGCTTTCTTT. It codes for CASRDTGQGVSEAFF.

The rearrangement joins TRBV30 to TRBJ1-2; 7 bases fit TRBD1. CDR1 and CDR2 (germline): GTSNPN, SVGIG (reference sequence). The trim removed 2 bases at V and 5 bases at J, leaving 11 bases unmatched. This CDR3 comprises 15 residues. CDR3 loop: CAWSKMRQGSYGYTF. CDR3 nucleotides: TGTGCCTGGAGTAAAATGAGACAGGGATCTTATGGCTACACCTTC.

The rearrangement uses TRBV2 and TRBJ2-1; D is uncertain. V lost 4 bases and J 3 bases, leaving 10 bases between the germline ends. Germline CDR1 SNHLY, CDR2 FYNNEI. The CDR3 runs to 14 residues. CDR3 bases: TGTGCCAGCAGTGTCGGCGGAAGCTACAATGAGCAGTTCTTC. Translating gives CASSVGGSYNEQFF.

The chain is built from TRBV6-5 and TRBJ2-1; a possible D gene is TRBD2 (7 bases). Trimming cost V 2 bases and J 10 bases, with 9 bases left between them. CDR3 length equals 12 residues. CDR1 MNHEY and CDR2 SVGAGI come from the germline V gene. The CDR3 here is CASSYGGAEQFF. In nucleotides, the CDR3 is TGTGCCAGCAGTTACGGGGGGGCAGAGCAGTTCTTC.

This clone was seen once. V is TRBV6-1 and J is TRBJ2-2; no reliable D call. The CDR3 loop spans 13 amino acids. Per germline, CDR1 MNHNS and CDR2 SASEGT. V was cut by 0 bases and J by 6 bases, with 5 bases left in between. CDR3 amino acids: CASSEAVSGELFF. Written as DNA, the CDR3 is TGTGCCAGCAGTGAAGCCGTATCCGGGGAGCTGTTTTTT.

The CDR3 loop is CASMRLGIGETQYF. CDR3 DNA: TGTGCCAGCATGCGTCTGGGGATCGGTGAGACCCAGTACTTC. The chain recombines TRBV6-5 with TRBJ2-5; the D is unclear. CDR1 is MNHEY, CDR2 SVGAGI, per germline. V was pared by 7 bases and J by 5 bases, with 17 bases between. The length of the CDR3 is 14 residues.